This entry lists 8 T cell receptor beta chains sequenced from one sample in a study of T cell clusters in autoimmune cytopenias. TRB rearrangements were amplified by touch-down multiplex PCR with mixed TRB-A/B primers. TCRdb re-analyzed the multiplex PCR reads; it lists each CDR3 protein once, without DNA. The sample has about 12,000 distinct CDR3 sequences, and its top ten clones hold approximately 2.9%. Each sample's input was about 250 ng genomic DNA, some 34,000 genome equivalents. The sample consisted of peripheral blood. These receptors all come from a human donor with an autoimmune cytopenia or autoimmune hepatitis (not recorded which).

This chain joins TRBV12-3 or TRBV12-4 and TRBJ1-4; absent DNA, TCRdb's TRBD1 call cannot be checked. This CDR3 contains 14 residues. This CDR3 reads CASRRTGGREKLFF.

This chain connects TRBV19 to TRBJ1-4; the TCRdb D gene call, TRBD1, has no DNA to confirm it. The germline gives CDR1 LNHDA, CDR2 SQIVND (reference sequence). CDR3 length equals 13 residues. The CDR3 here is CASRQGLNEKLFF.

V gene TRBV19 combines with J gene TRBJ2-3. The CDR3 has 14 residues. Germline assignment: CDR1 LNHDA and CDR2 SQIVND (reference sequence). CDR3 amino acids: CASSIGKGTDTQYF.

The genes are TRBV30 and TRBJ2-3. CDR3 length: 11 amino acids. In germline, CDR1 is GTSNPN, CDR2 SVGIG (reference sequence). CDR3 region: CAWTSADTQYF.

CDR3 loop: CASSRSDTQYF. The chain has TRBV18 and TRBJ2-3. Germline V CDR1 and CDR2: KGHSH, LQKENI. CDR3 length equals 11 residues.

The rearrangement links TRBV13 to TRBJ2-1. CDR1 and CDR2 from the germline V gene are PRHDT and FYEKMQ (reference sequence). The CDR3 extends over 14 amino acids. The chain's CDR3 is CASRLGTRHGEQFF.

Judged by frequency, this clonotype is medium-sized. This chain connects TRBV27 to TRBJ2-2; TCRdb's assignment of TRBD1 cannot be checked, as there is no DNA. The CDR3 sequence is 13 residues long. The germline CDR1 and CDR2 sequences are MNHEY and SMNVEV (reference sequence). The CDR3 here is CATRDRLTGELFF.

The chain recombines TRBV7-2 with TRBJ2-2. This CDR3 comprises 15 residues. Germline CDR1 is SGHTA and CDR2 is FQGNSA. CDR3: CASSLRQSNTGELFF.